Listed below are T cell receptor beta chains from one sample, sequenced in a study of T cell responses to AZD1222 COVID-19 vaccine. Measured with immunoSEQ multiplex PCR; TCRdb has only the in-frame clones, and not every one. The sample lists 160,000 or so clones; approximately 90% were seen once. The sequencing here drew on peripheral blood, taken 28 days after the second AZD1222 dose. These receptors all come from an adult who received the AZD1222 COVID-19 vaccine. Both conserved end residues are part of each CDR3. D genes are given only for firm matches.

V gene: TRBV4-3
D gene: TRBD1
CDR3 protein: CASSQDPGTGWSEAFF

V gene: TRBV4-3
D gene: .
CDR3 protein: CASSPSALSSYNSPLHF

V gene: TRBV7-8
D gene: TRBD1
CDR3 protein: CASSLRPTGGTDTQYF

V gene: TRBV7-9
D gene: .
CDR3 protein: CASSHTGSSNQPQHF

V gene: TRBV21-1
D gene: .
CDR3 protein: CASNLSSTRSNEKLFF

V gene: TRBV2
D gene: TRBD1
CDR3 protein: CASSTGQGGSNTEAFF

V gene: TRBV6-5
D gene: .
CDR3 protein: CASSYSNRAFF

V gene: TRBV7-9
D gene: .
CDR3 protein: CASSLVRAGANVLTF

V gene: TRBV18
D gene: TRBD2
CDR3 protein: CASSPTSGGASYEQYF

V gene: TRBV7-6
D gene: .
CDR3 protein: CASSLQRDQPQHF

V gene: TRBV10-3
D gene: .
CDR3 protein: CAISELSTGPGGYTF

V gene: TRBV19
D gene: .
CDR3 protein: CAAENTYNEQFF

V gene: TRBV6-6
D gene: TRBD1
CDR3 protein: CASSPYPGQENNSPLHF

V gene: TRBV19
D gene: TRBD1
CDR3 protein: CASRKAQGAGNTIYF

V gene: TRBV11-2
D gene: .
CDR3 protein: CASSFTNTDTQYF

V gene: TRBV30
D gene: .
CDR3 protein: CAWSGGISQPQHF

V gene: TRBV7-2
D gene: TRBD1
CDR3 protein: CASSSQGAAQPQHF

V gene: TRBV6-6
D gene: TRBD1
CDR3 protein: CASSPDRVMTF

V gene: TRBV6-5
D gene: .
CDR3 protein: CASSYLRQESYGYTF

V gene: TRBV10-3
D gene: TRBD1
CDR3 protein: CAIRGDRSTEAFF

V gene: TRBV19
D gene: TRBD1
CDR3 protein: CASSIWTGGTDQPQHF

V gene: TRBV4-1
D gene: .
CDR3 protein: CASSQDGSNQYF

V gene: TRBV2
D gene: .
CDR3 protein: CASSAGRVQPQHF

V gene: TRBV18
D gene: TRBD2
CDR3 protein: CASSPLRGGAGRDTQYF

V gene: TRBV3-1/TRBV3-2
D gene: TRBD2
CDR3 protein: CASSQVGGGPSYEQYF

V gene: TRBV3-1/TRBV3-2
D gene: .
CDR3 protein: CASSLIGDQPQHF

V gene: TRBV11-2
D gene: TRBD1
CDR3 protein: CASTPRNRGEAFF

V gene: TRBV5-1
D gene: .
CDR3 protein: CASSETENYGYTF

V gene: TRBV5-1
D gene: .
CDR3 protein: CASSLGNRPPQETQYF

V gene: TRBV30
D gene: TRBD2
CDR3 protein: CAWSRGAGELFF

V gene: TRBV5-1
D gene: TRBD2
CDR3 protein: CASSLGLAGNPSYNEQFF

V gene: TRBV6-1
D gene: TRBD1
CDR3 protein: CASSDTGGSGQPQHF

V gene: TRBV7-9
D gene: .
CDR3 protein: CASSPADTEAFF

V gene: TRBV6-5
D gene: .
CDR3 protein: CASSNGNTEAFF

V gene: TRBV9
D gene: .
CDR3 protein: CASSDNGVAGTGQETQYF

V gene: TRBV2
D gene: .
CDR3 protein: CASELVGRETQYF

V gene: TRBV20-1
D gene: TRBD2
CDR3 protein: CSAGRTDTQYF

V gene: TRBV6-5
D gene: .
CDR3 protein: CASTLGGQKTNEQFF

V gene: TRBV7-2
D gene: .
CDR3 protein: CASSLGFYGYTF

V gene: TRBV20-1
D gene: .
CDR3 protein: CSARGVYDFF